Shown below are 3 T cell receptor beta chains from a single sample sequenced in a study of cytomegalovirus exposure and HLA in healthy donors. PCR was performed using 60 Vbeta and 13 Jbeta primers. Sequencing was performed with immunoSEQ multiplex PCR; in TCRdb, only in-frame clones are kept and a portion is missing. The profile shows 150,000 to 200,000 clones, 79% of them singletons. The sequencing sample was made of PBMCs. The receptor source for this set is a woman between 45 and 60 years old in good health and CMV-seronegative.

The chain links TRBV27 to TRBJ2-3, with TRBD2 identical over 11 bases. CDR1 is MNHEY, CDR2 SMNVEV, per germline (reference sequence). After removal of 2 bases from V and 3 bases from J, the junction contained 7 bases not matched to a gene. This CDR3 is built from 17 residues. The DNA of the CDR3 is TGTGCCAGCAGTTTACGAGTGGGGACTAGCGGTACAGATACGCAGTATTTT. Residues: CASSLRVGTSGTDTQYF.

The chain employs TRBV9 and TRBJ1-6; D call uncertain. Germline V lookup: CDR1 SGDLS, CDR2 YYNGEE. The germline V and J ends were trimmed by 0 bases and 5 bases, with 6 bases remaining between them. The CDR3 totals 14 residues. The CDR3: CASSVGADNSPLHF. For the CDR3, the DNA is TGTGCCAGCAGCGTAGGTGCGGATAATTCACCCCTCCACTTT.

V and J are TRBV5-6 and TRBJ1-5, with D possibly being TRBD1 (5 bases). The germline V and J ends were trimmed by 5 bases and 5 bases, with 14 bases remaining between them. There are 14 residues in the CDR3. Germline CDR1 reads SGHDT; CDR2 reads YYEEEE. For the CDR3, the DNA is TGTGCCAGCAGTAGGGTGGGGGGGGATCAGCCCCAGCATTTT. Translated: CASSRVGGDQPQHF.